Below are 20 T cell receptor beta chains sequenced from a single sample in a study of blood T cells in healthy people across ages. Next came a second PCR, run for about 7 to 12 cycles, which used a sample-barcoded 5' primer along with a J-beta primer mix. One entry per CDR3 protein results from TCRdb running MiXCR on the 5' RACE reads. Among around 1,100,000 distinct CDR3 sequences listed, approximately 38% were seen once. Sequencing was done on a sample of blood. The receptors come from a man younger than 35 in good health.

V gene TRBV20-1 combines with J gene TRBJ1-5; D may be TRBD1 (5 bases). This CDR3 contains 12 residues. Germline V gene data show CDR1 as DFQATT and CDR2 as SNEGSKA (reference sequence). The V gene lost 3 bases and the J gene lost 6 bases, with 9 bases spanning the gap. The CDR3 bases are TGCAGTGCTAGTGACGGGACTCAGCCCCAGCATTTT. Translation: CSASDGTQPQHF.

This clonotype was counted many times. This chain uses TRBV29-1 with TRBJ1-2; D is uncertain. Germline lookup yields CDR1 SQVTM and CDR2 ANQGSEA. The ends were cut back, 4 bases at V and 3 bases at J, with 6 bases in the middle. The CDR3 has 11 residues. CDR3 in amino acids: CSVAEDYGYTF. CDR3 DNA: TGCAGCGTTGCGGAAGACTATGGCTACACCTTC.

This clonotype was seen a few times. The CDR3 here is CASSASGTGELYGYTF. CDR3 DNA: TGTGCCAGCAGTGCCTCCGGGACAGGGGAGCTATATGGCTACACCTTC. V usage is TRBV25-1 and J usage is TRBJ1-2; 10 bases fit TRBD1. CDR1 and CDR2 (germline): MGHDK, SYGVNS. The V gene end was trimmed by 4 bases and the J gene end by 5 bases; junction bases not matched to a gene: 10. CDR3 length equals 16 residues.

This chain joins TRBV29-1 and TRBJ1-1; D unclear. The CDR3 has 13 amino acids. Trimming cost V 3 bases and J 0 bases, with 8 bases left between them. Per the germline V gene, CDR1 is SQVTM and CDR2 is ANQGSEA. The CDR3 reads CSVEPPVNTEAFF. CDR3 DNA: TGCAGCGTTGAGCCCCCCGTGAACACTGAAGCTTTCTTT.

CDR3 residues: CASSDDTILNTEAFF. CDR3 nucleotides: TGTGCCAGCAGTGATGACACAATCCTGAACACTGAAGCTTTCTTT. The chain is built from TRBV6-1 and TRBJ1-1; D unresolved. V was pared by 3 bases and J by 0 bases, with 11 bases between. Germline V gives CDR1 MNHNS, CDR2 SASEGT. The CDR3 covers 15 residues.

This rearrangement joins TRBV12-3 or TRBV12-4 to TRBJ1-4, with D hard to call. The length of the CDR3 is 14 residues. Trimming removed 5 bases at V and 8 bases at J, with 15 bases between. The CDR3 nucleotides are TGTGCCAGCAGTGTAAGGGTGTTTGGCGAAAAACTGTTTTTT. Encoded protein: CASSVRVFGEKLFF.

This clonotype was observed a handful of times. The rearrangement links TRBV20-1 to TRBJ2-1; weak D call: TRBD2 (5 bases). The CDR3 loop spans 12 amino acids. From germline, CDR1 is DFQATT and CDR2 SNEGSKA (reference sequence). Here the CDR3 reads CSLQLVSNEQFF. In nucleotides, the CDR3 is TGCAGCCTCCAACTAGTTTCCAATGAGCAGTTCTTC.

The rearrangement uses TRBV7-2 and TRBJ2-7; D gene ambiguous. The J call is uncertain, as TRBJ2-5 better fits the DNA end. Germline V gives CDR1 SGHTA, CDR2 FQGNSA. The CDR3 runs to 14 residues. The CDR3 reads CASSRLWSRETQYF. For the CDR3, the DNA is TGTGCCAGCAGTCGCTTGTGGAGCCGAGAGACCCAGTACTTC.

This chain connects TRBV10-3 to TRBJ2-7, with 10 bases identical to TRBD1. Germline-derived CDR1 and CDR2 are ENHRY and SYGVKD. This CDR3 contains 16 residues. Unmatched junction bases numbered 8, after V lost 2 bases and J lost 4 bases. CDR3: CAISEPIGTGEYEQYF. The CDR3 bases are TGTGCCATCAGTGAGCCGATCGGGACAGGGGAATACGAGCAGTACTTC.

This clonotype showed up just a few times. The chain recombines TRBV12-3 or TRBV12-4 with TRBJ1-2; 7 bases match TRBD1. The CDR3 is 13 amino acids. V gave up 7 bases and J gave up 6 bases; unmatched junction bases: 8. The CDR3 is CASIRTGSHGYTF. The DNA of the CDR3 is TGTGCCAGCATTCGGACAGGTAGCCATGGCTACACCTTC.

The chain carries TRBV7-9 and TRBJ1-1, with no clear D. The CDR3 runs to 11 residues. V lost 8 bases, J lost 6 bases, and 10 bases lay in between. Germline V gene lookup returns CDR1 SEHNR and CDR2 FQNEAQ (reference sequence). The CDR3 DNA follows: TGTGCCAGCCGCCGTGTCGCTGAAGCTTTCTTT. It yields the protein CASRRVAEAFF.

This chain connects TRBV20-1 to TRBJ2-1; 9 bases align to TRBD2. CDR3 length equals 15 residues. The germline gives CDR1 DFQATT, CDR2 SNEGSKA (reference sequence). The V and J ends lost 5 bases and 2 bases, in that order; junction bases with no gene match: 7. This CDR3 is CSAAERGVPYNEQFF. In nucleotides, the CDR3 is TGCAGTGCTGCTGAGCGGGGGGTTCCCTACAATGAGCAGTTCTTC.

At least ten counts were recorded for this clonotype. The V gene is TRBV12-3 or TRBV12-4, the J gene TRBJ2-3; 14 positions match TRBD2. This CDR3 is built from 20 residues. With 3 bases clipped from V and 0 bases from J, the junction kept 11 bases outside the gene matches. The CDR3 nucleotides are TGTGCCAGCAGTTTTGGACTAGCGGGGGGACTTCTCGAAAGCACAGATACGCAGTATTTT. Translation: CASSFGLAGGLLESTDTQYF.

The chain uses TRBV12-3 or TRBV12-4 and TRBJ2-5; a weak D match, TRBD1 (6 bases). Trimming removed 4 bases at V and 7 bases at J, with 10 bases between. This CDR3 has 12 residues. DNA of the CDR3: TGTGCCAGCAGTTCGGACAGTACGACCCAGTACTTC. Protein: CASSSDSTTQYF.

The J gene is TRBJ2-5, the V gene TRBV6-2 or TRBV6-3; 10 bases align to TRBD2. This CDR3 is 15 amino acids long. V was clipped by 3 bases and J by 5 bases; unmatched bases: 6. The V gene's germline CDR1 is MNHEY and CDR2 SVGEGT. The CDR3 reads CASSYGGTSDETQYF. CDR3 nucleotides: TGTGCCAGCAGTTATGGCGGGACTAGCGATGAGACCCAGTACTTC.

The chain is built from TRBV3-1 and TRBJ2-7, with D perhaps given as TRBD1 or TRBD2 (5 bases each). Germline V gives CDR1 LGHDT, CDR2 YNNKEL (reference sequence). The CDR3 extends over 15 amino acids. The V end lost 4 bases, the J end lost 2 bases, and 15 bases lay between the germline ends. CDR3 residues: CASSLSAQGAYEQYF. As DNA, the CDR3 is TGTGCCAGCAGCCTGTCGGCGCAGGGAGCCTACGAGCAGTACTTC.

This chain links TRBV20-1 with TRBJ2-3, with 8 nucleotides matching TRBD1. CDR3 size: 15 residues. V lost 1 base to trimming and J lost 6 bases; unmatched junction nucleotides: 9. Germline V lookup: CDR1 DFQATT, CDR2 SNEGSKA (reference sequence). The CDR3 DNA sequence: TGCAGTGCTAGAGGTTCGGCCAGGGGGCTCGATACGCAGTATTTT. It yields the protein CSARGSARGLDTQYF.

J is TRBJ2-7 and V is TRBV4-3; 11 positions agree with TRBD2. The V segment lost 1 base and the J segment 4 bases; nucleotides outside the gene matches: 3. CDR1 and CDR2 from the germline V gene are LGHNA and YSLEER. The CDR3 runs 15 residues. This CDR3 is CASSQVLAGDYEQYF. The CDR3 bases are TGCGCCAGCAGCCAAGTACTAGCGGGGGATTACGAGCAGTACTTC.

This clonotype was observed a handful of times. This chain uses TRBV20-1 with TRBJ1-5, with D unresolved. This CDR3 is built from 14 residues. The germline gives CDR1 DFQATT, CDR2 SNEGSKA (reference sequence). Deletions cut 1 base from V and 2 bases from J, with 9 bases between. This CDR3 is CSARGVGGNQPQHF. The CDR3 DNA is TGCAGTGCTAGAGGGGTAGGTGGCAATCAGCCCCAGCATTTT.

Remarks on this clonotype: Here the CDR3 omits its conserved ending phenylalanine or tryptophan, so a read error is the likely source. In nucleotides, the CDR3 is TGTGCCATCAGTGAGCCGGGACGGACAAATGAAAAACTGTTTTCT. Protein product: CAISEPGRTNEKLFS. This sequence joins TRBV10-3 and TRBJ1-4, with D maybe TRBD1 (5 bases). The CDR3 is 15 residues long. V was shortened by 2 bases and J by 5 bases, with 12 bases between the two germline ends. Germline lookup yields CDR1 ENHRY and CDR2 SYGVKD.